The source of this TCR beta chain is a study of shared T cell receptors in the human thymus. The CDR3 is made up of 18 amino acids. J gave up 1 base and V 0 bases, and 4 bases lay outside the gene matches. The germline V gene has CDR1 SGHRS and CDR2 YFSETQ. TCRdb's table, derived via immunoSEQ multiplex PCR, lists solely in-frame clones and lacks some. The profile shows 600,000 to 900,000 clones, roughly 88% of them singletons. A further study also used this sample, focusing on human thymus T cells. This second report adds: Reports from related research described highly overlapping thymic repertoires among unrelated individuals.

The sample comprised thymocytes. The clonotype originates from a girl younger than two with a congenital heart defect. The chain uses TRBV5-1 and TRBJ2-2; 12 bases fit TRBD2. CDR3 sequence reads: CASSLGLAGVLNTGELFF. The CDR3, as DNA: TGCGCCAGCAGCTTGGGACTAGCGGGGGTGCTGAACACCGGGGAGCTGTTTTTT.